These 2 T cell receptor beta chains were all obtained from the same sample, sequenced in a study of T cells in Graves' hyperthyroidism and ophthalmopathy. Amplification of TCR beta CDR3 regions was performed using RNA transcripts as template. The HTBI primer set served for first-round RT-PCR of the TCR CDR3. TCRdb processed the multiplex PCR reads anew with MiXCR; each CDR3 protein has one entry. The sample has more than 300,000 distinct CDR3 sequences, more than 11% seen once. Sequences were obtained from blood. These receptors all come from a woman aged 55-70 years with Graves' hyperthyroidism.

This clonotype came up many times. The chain combines TRBV5-1 with TRBJ2-4; 14 nucleotides agree with TRBD2. Germline V CDR1 and CDR2: SGHRS, YFSETQ. V dropped 3 bases and J dropped 1; count of bases not matched to a gene: 6. CDR3 length: 18 amino acids. CDR3 amino acids: CASSWGLAGDWAKNIQYF. DNA of the CDR3: TGCGCCAGCAGCTGGGGACTAGCGGGAGACTGGGCCAAAAACATTCAGTACTTC.

This clonotype was recorded at least ten times. The chain links TRBV3-1 to TRBJ2-1, with D unresolved. The germline V and J ends were trimmed by 6 bases and 6 bases, with 6 bases remaining between them. Germline V lookup: CDR1 LGHDT, CDR2 YNNKEL (reference sequence). The length of the CDR3 is 11 residues. Written as DNA, the CDR3 is TGTGCCAGCAGGACGGCCAATGAGCAGTTCTTC. Protein sequence: CASRTANEQFF.